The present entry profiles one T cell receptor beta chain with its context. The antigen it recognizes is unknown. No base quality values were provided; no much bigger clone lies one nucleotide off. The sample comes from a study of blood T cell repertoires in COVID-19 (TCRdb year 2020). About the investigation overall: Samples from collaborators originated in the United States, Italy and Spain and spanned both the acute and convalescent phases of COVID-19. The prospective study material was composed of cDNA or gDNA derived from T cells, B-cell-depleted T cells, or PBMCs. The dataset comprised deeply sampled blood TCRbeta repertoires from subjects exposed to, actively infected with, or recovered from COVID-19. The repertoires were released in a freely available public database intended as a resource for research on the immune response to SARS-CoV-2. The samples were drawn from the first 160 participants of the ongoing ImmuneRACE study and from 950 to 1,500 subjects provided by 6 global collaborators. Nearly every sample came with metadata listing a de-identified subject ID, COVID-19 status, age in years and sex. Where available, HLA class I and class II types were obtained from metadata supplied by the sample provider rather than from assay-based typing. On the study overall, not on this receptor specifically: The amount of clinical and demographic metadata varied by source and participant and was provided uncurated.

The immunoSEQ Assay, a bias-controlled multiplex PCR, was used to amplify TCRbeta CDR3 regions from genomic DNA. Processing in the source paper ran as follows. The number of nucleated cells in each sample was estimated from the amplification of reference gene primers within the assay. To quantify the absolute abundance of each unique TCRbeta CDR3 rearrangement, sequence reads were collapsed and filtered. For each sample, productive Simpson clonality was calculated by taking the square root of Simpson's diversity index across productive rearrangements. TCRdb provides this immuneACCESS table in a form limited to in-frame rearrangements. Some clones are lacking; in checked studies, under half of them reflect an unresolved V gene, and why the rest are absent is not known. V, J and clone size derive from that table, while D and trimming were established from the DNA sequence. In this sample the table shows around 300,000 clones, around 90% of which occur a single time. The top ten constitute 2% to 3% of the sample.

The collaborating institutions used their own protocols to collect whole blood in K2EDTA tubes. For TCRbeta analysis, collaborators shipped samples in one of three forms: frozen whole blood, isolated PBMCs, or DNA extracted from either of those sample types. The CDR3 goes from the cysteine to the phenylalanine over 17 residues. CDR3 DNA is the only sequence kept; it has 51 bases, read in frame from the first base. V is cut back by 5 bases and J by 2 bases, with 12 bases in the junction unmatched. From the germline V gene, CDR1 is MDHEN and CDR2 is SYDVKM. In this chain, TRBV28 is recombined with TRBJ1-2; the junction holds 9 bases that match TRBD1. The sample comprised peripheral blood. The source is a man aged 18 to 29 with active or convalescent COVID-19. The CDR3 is CASSPILATGGNYGYTF. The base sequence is TGTGCCAGCAGTCCGATCCTGGCGACAGGGGGGAACTATGGCTACACCTTC.